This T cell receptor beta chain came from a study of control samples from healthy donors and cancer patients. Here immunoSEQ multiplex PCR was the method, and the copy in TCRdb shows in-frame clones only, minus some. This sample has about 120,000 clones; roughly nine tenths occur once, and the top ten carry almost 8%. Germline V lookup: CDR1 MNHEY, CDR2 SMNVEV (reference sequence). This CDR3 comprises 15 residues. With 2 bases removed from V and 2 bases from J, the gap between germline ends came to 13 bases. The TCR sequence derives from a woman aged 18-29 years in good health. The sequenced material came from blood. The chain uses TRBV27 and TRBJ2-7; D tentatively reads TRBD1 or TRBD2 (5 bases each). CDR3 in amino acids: CASSLGPRETYEQYF. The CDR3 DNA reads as TGTGCCAGCAGTTTAGGCCCCAGGGAGACCTACGAGCAGTACTTC.